The rows below give T cell receptor beta chains drawn from one sample of a study of blood T cells in healthy people across ages. TCRdb passed the 5' RACE reads through MiXCR, listing each CDR3 protein once. The sample has hundreds of thousands of distinct CDR3 sequences, around 48% seen once. Sequencing was done on a sample of blood. These TCRs come from a man aged 25-45 years in good health. Each CDR3 is given with its conserved first and last residue. The D gene is left open where the match is weak. A row's size may be missing; if present it is once, few, many or a size class.

16,TRBV24-1,TRBJ1-5,-,-,CATSAKGGQRNQPQHF,TGTGCCACCAGTGCAAAGGGGGGGCAGCGCAATCAGCCCCAGCATTTT
14,TRBV20-1,TRBJ1-4,-,-,CSARVGTSNEKLFF,TGCAGTGCTAGAGTCGGGACTTCTAATGAAAAACTGTTTTTT
11,TRBV7-2,TRBJ2-5,-,-,CAGGSQETQYF,TGTGCCGGGGGGTCACAAGAGACCCAGTACTTC
13,TRBV27,TRBJ1-5,-,-,CASEEISNQPQHF,TGTGCCAGCGAGGAGATTAGCAATCAGCCCCAGCATTTT
15,TRBV5-1,TRBJ1-4,-,TRBD1,CASSMGTGANEKLFF,TGCGCCAGCAGCATGGGGACAGGAGCTAATGAAAAACTGTTTTTT
14,TRBV7-6,TRBJ2-7,-,-,CASSLMSGAYEQYF,TGTGCCAGCAGCTTAATGTCAGGGGCCTACGAGCAGTACTTC
14,TRBV3-1,TRBJ2-2,-,TRBD2,CASSQNGGARELFF,TGTGCCAGCAGCCAAAACGGGGGGGCGAGGGAGCTGTTTTTT
15,TRBV5-6,TRBJ2-7,-,TRBD2,CASSHGLADPYEQYF,TGTGCCAGCAGCCATGGACTAGCGGATCCCTACGAGCAGTACTTC
15,TRBV11-1,TRBJ1-1,many,TRBD1,CASSLARGLGTEAFF,TGTGCCAGCAGCTTAGCTAGGGGGCTGGGCACTGAAGCTTTCTTT
14,TRBV6-5,TRBJ2-7,-,-,CASSYQGQSYEQYF,TGTGCCAGCAGTTACCAAGGTCAATCCTACGAGCAGTACTTC
13,TRBV4-3,TRBJ2-5,few,-,CASSPSRQETQYF,TGCGCCAGCAGCCCAAGCCGCCAAGAGACCCAGTACTTC
14,TRBV6-5,TRBJ2-5,-,-,CASRPTGARETQYF,TGTGCCAGCAGGCCCACGGGGGCTCGAGAGACCCAGTACTTC
14,TRBV12-3/TRBV12-4,TRBJ1-2,-,-,CASSLAGNGYGYTF,TGTGCCAGCAGTTTAGCGGGAAACGGCTATGGCTACACCTTC
12,TRBV13,TRBJ2-5,-,-,CASSRGLETQYF,TGTGCCAGCAGCCGAGGCCTAGAGACCCAGTACTTC
15,TRBV7-2,TRBJ2-1,-,-,CASKADGGGYNEQFF,TGTGCCAGCAAAGCCGACGGGGGTGGTTACAATGAGCAGTTCTTC
11,TRBV6-1,TRBJ1-2,-,-,CASSEELGYTF,TGTGCCAGCAGTGAAGAACTGGGGTACACCTTC
13,TRBV2,TRBJ1-6,-,-,CASRGNVDSPLHF,TGTGCCAGCAGAGGGAATGTGGATTCACCCCTCCACTTT
14,TRBV6-6,TRBJ1-2,-,TRBD1,CASSPRDRDWGYTF,TGTGCCAGCAGTCCCCGGGACAGGGATTGGGGCTACACCTTC
15,TRBV4-3,TRBJ2-5,few,-,CASSQDGRAQETQYF,TGCGCCAGCAGCCAAGATGGCAGGGCGCAAGAGACCCAGTACTTC
16,TRBV6-2/TRBV6-3,TRBJ1-1,-,-,CASSYWARWTNTEAFF,TGTGCCAGCAGTTACTGGGCCCGGTGGACGAACACTGAAGCTTTCTTT
16,TRBV4-2,TRBJ2-1,once,TRBD2,CASSQEVAGGLTEQFF,TGTGCCAGCAGCCAAGAAGTAGCGGGAGGGCTAACTGAGCAGTTCTTC
18,TRBV12-3/TRBV12-4,TRBJ2-5,once,TRBD2,CASSLWSYGRETQETQYF,TGTGCCAGCAGTTTATGGTCCTATGGGCGGGAGACCCAAGAGACCCAGTACTTC